The 14 T cell receptor beta chains below come from one sample, sequenced in a study of cytomegalovirus exposure and HLA in healthy donors. The PCR contained 60 Vbeta and 13 Jbeta primers. Libraries were prepared by immunoSEQ multiplex PCR; TCRdb keeps only in-frame clonotypes and omits some of them. The table counts tens of thousands of clones; about 1.7% lies in the top ten. Sequencing was carried out using PBMCs. The receptors derive from a woman aged 25 to 45 in good health and CMV-seronegative.

Comments on this clone: At one boundary the junction diverges from the germline segment, which might be a read error. The DNA of the CDR3 is TGTGCTAGCAGCACCGACACATATGGCTACACCTTC. Residues: CASSTDTYGYTF. This sequence joins TRBV7-7 and TRBJ1-2, with D unclear. The CDR3 contains 12 residues. Germline loops: CDR1 SSHAT, CDR2 FNYEAQ (reference sequence).

The genes are TRBV19 and TRBJ1-1, with D possibly being TRBD1 (6 bases). The CDR3 is made up of 14 amino acids. Germline V CDR1 and CDR2: LNHDA, SQIVND (reference sequence). The V end lost 1 base, the J end lost 4 bases, and 10 bases lay between the germline ends. CDR3 DNA sequence: TGTGCCAGTAGTATAGTCGTAGGGGGCACTGAAGCTTTCTTT. Encoded protein: CASSIVVGGTEAFF.

The chain recombines TRBV7-8 with TRBJ2-7; a weak D match, TRBD1 (8 bases). The CDR3 is 15 residues long. Trimming took off 5 bases at V and 3 bases at J, with 17 bases between the two ends. Germline-derived CDR1 and CDR2 are SGHVS and FQNEAQ. DNA for the CDR3: TGTGCCAGCAGCCCTATGGGAGGGACAGGCTACGAGCAGTACTTC. Its protein is CASSPMGGTGYEQYF.

J is TRBJ1-2 and V is TRBV4-3; D remains unclear. Germline lookup yields CDR1 LGHNA and CDR2 YSLEER. CDR3 length: 14 amino acids. V lost 0 bases, J lost 4 bases, and 9 bases lay in between. The CDR3 loop is CASSQERVGYGYTF. The CDR3 DNA is TGCGCCAGCAGCCAAGAACGAGTTGGCTATGGCTACACCTTC.

The rearrangement links TRBV30 to TRBJ2-3, with D possibly matching TRBD2 (6 bases). Germline CDR1 is GTSNPN and CDR2 is SVGIG (reference sequence). This CDR3 is 14 amino acids long. Between the trimmed V and J ends, which lost 4 bases and 2 bases, there was a span of 13 bases. CDR3 nucleotides: TGTGCCTGGAATAGGCGGGATCACACAGATACGCAGTATTTT. Translation: CAWNRRDHTDTQYF.

The chain recombines TRBV15 with TRBJ2-5; D might be TRBD1 (5 bases). CDR3 length equals 13 residues. V lost 3 bases, J lost 0 bases, and 5 bases lay in between. Per the germline V gene, CDR1 is LNHNV and CDR2 is YYDKDF (reference sequence). Here the CDR3 DNA reads TGTGCCACCAGCAGGGACAACCAAGAGACCCAGTACTTC. Translation gives CATSRDNQETQYF.

The chain has TRBV5-1 and TRBJ2-1; 9 bases are shared with TRBD2. The germline CDR1 and CDR2 sequences are SGHRS and YFSETQ. V lost 0 bases, J lost 8 bases, and 15 bases stayed unmatched. CDR3 size: 18 residues. CDR3 nucleotide sequence: TGCGCCAGCAGCTTGGCCTGGCGGGAGGGCCGCAAGGGGTATGAGCAGTTCTTC. Translating it yields CASSLAWREGRKGYEQFF.

The DNA for the CDR3 is TGTGCCAGCAGCTTACACCTAGCCGCCAATGAGCAGTTCTTC. It yields the protein CASSLHLAANEQFF. The genes are TRBV7-6 and TRBJ2-1, with D possibly TRBD2 on 5 matching bases. V lost 2 bases to trimming and J lost 6 bases, with 11 bases between them. The CDR3 is 14 amino acids. Per the germline V gene, CDR1 is SGHVS and CDR2 is FNYEAQ.

This chain joins TRBV6-5 and TRBJ2-1; D is perhaps TRBD2 (6 bases). Germline V gene sequence: CDR1 MNHEY, CDR2 SVGAGI. The CDR3 sequence is 14 residues long. V was pared by 0 bases and J by 5 bases, with 8 bases between. The CDR3 reads CASSYSGGDNEQFF. DNA of the CDR3: TGTGCCAGCAGTTACTCGGGGGGTGACAATGAGCAGTTCTTC.

V usage is TRBV4-3 and J usage is TRBJ1-5, with D maybe TRBD1 (6 bases). The CDR3 spans 16 residues. Trimming removed 0 bases from V and 3 bases from J, with 12 bases in between. Germline V gene sequence: CDR1 LGHNA, CDR2 YSLEER. The CDR3 loop is CASSQDRQAFNQPQHF. CDR3 DNA sequence: TGCGCCAGCAGCCAAGATAGACAGGCCTTCAATCAGCCCCAGCATTTT.

V is TRBV7-2 and J is TRBJ2-3; D is uncertain. V lost 0 bases, J lost 2 bases, and 6 bases lay in between. This CDR3 has 14 amino acids. Germline V gene sequence: CDR1 SGHTA, CDR2 FQGNSA. The CDR3 sequence is CASSLARPTDTQYF. CDR3 DNA: TGTGCCAGCAGCTTAGCGAGGCCCACAGATACGCAGTATTTT.

J is TRBJ1-1 and V is TRBV9; no definite D call. This CDR3 is built from 15 residues. V lost 0 bases to trimming and J lost 4 bases, with 13 bases between them. Germline V lookup: CDR1 SGDLS, CDR2 YYNGEE. The CDR3 DNA reads TGTGCCAGCAGCGTAGCGGCCTCCCAGGCCACTGAAGCTTTCTTT. Its translation: CASSVAASQATEAFF.

The rearrangement uses TRBV7-6 and TRBJ2-1, with 7 bases fitting TRBD1. The CDR3 consists of 17 residues. Trimming took 5 bases from V and 1 from J; bases not matched to a gene: 11. The germline gives CDR1 SGHVS, CDR2 FNYEAQ. For the CDR3, the DNA is TGTGCCAGCAGCCCCACCGGGACAGTGAGTTCCTACAATGAGCAGTTCTTC. It codes for CASSPTGTVSSYNEQFF. Combining the CDR3 with reference TRBV7-6 and TRBJ2-1 gives the whole variable domain GAGVSQSPRYKVTKRGQDVALRCDPISGHVSLYWYRQALGQGPEFLTYFNYEAQQDKSGLPNDRFSAERPEGSISTLTIQRTEQRDSAMYRCASSPTGTVSSYNEQFFGPGTRLTVL.

The chain recombines TRBV19 with TRBJ1-5; 12 bases align to TRBD1. V shed 8 bases and J 4 bases; nucleotides not matched to a gene: 3. This CDR3 has 14 amino acids. The V gene's germline CDR1 is LNHDA and CDR2 SQIVND (reference sequence). CDR3 residues: CASGTGGSNQPQHF. The CDR3 DNA is TGTGCCAGTGGGACAGGGGGCTCGAATCAGCCCCAGCATTTT.